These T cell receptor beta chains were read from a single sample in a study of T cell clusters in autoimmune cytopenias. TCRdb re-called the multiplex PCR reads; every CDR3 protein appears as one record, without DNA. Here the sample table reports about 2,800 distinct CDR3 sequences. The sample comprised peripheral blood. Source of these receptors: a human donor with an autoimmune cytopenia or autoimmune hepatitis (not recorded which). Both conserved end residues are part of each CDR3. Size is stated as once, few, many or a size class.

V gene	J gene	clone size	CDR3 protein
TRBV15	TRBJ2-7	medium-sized	CATSKGGDEQYF
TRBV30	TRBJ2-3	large	CAWSVPSGGAPSTDTQYF
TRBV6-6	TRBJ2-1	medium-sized	CASSFGTGDNEQFF
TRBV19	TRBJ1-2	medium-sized	CASRVEDREIYGYTF
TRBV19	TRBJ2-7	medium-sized	CASSPGAQVYEQYF
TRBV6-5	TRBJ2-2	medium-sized	CASSYSTQGLGELFF
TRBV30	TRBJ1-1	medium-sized	CAWRAQGTGEAFF
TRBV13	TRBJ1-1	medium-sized	CASSPDAPGTEAFF
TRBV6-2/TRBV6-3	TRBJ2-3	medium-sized	CASSYLRSRLAGGTDTQYF
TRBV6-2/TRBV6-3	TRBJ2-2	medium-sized	CASSYSASGSVAGELFF
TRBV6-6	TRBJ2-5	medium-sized	CASTENFPPLAGETQYF
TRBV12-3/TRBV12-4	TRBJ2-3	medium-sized	CASSLLVSTDTQYF
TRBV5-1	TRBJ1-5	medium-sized	CASSPNGQTHQPQHF
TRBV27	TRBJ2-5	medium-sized	CASSLTGEGETQYF
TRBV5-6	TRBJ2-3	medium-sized	CASSLSGGLTDTQYF
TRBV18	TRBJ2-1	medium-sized	CASSPPTGNYNEQFF
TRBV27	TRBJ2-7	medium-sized	CASSLEGVPYEQYF
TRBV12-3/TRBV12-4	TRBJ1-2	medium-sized	CASSGPRGLRGYTF
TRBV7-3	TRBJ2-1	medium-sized	CASSLDQGMVNEQFF
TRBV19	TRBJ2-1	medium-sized	CASSIRDSETQYF